The TCR beta chain under discussion was sequenced for a study of blood T cells in healthy people across ages. The germline V gene has CDR1 SGHRS and CDR2 YFSETQ. The V end lost 1 base, the J end lost 0 bases, and 15 bases lay between the germline ends. CDR3 length: 17 amino acids. Individuals who donated were healthy Caucasians from Russia aged about 6 to 100. This clonotype was seen more than once but under ten times. Its specificity is unknown. Then a second PCR, running roughly 7 to 11 cycles, was carried out with a sample-barcoded 5' primer and a J-beta primer mix. Template switching added a 12-random-nucleotide identifier to every cDNA molecule. TCRdb redid the calling of the 5' RACE reads with MiXCR, one entry per CDR3 protein. Of about 800,000 distinct CDR3 sequences listed, 35% to 60% are singletons. Findings of the study overall: For the donors, CMV status was unknown and possibly confounded expanded clonotype changes. TCR beta diversity per million T cells fell roughly linearly with age.

The sequenced material came from blood. This sequence joins TRBV5-1 and TRBJ2-3, with a weak D call TRBD2 (6 bases). The clonotype comes from an elderly man in good health. Here the CDR3 DNA reads TGCGCCAGCAGCTTGAGGAGGGGACGCGCTAGCACAGATACGCAGTATTTT. Its translation is CASSLRRGRASTDTQYF.